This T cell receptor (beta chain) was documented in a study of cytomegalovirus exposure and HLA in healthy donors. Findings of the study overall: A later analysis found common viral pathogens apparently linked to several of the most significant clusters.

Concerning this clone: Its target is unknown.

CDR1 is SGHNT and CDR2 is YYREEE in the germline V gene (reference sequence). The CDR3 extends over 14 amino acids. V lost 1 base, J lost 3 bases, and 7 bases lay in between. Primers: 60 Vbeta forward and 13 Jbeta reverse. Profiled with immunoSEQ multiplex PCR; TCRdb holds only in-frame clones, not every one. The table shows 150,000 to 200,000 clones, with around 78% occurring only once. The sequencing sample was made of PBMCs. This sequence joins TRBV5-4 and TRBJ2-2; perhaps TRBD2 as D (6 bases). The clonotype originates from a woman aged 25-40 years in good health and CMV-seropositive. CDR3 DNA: TGTGCCAGCAGCTTGCGCGGGGACACCGGGGAGCTGTTTTTT. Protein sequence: CASSLRGDTGELFF.